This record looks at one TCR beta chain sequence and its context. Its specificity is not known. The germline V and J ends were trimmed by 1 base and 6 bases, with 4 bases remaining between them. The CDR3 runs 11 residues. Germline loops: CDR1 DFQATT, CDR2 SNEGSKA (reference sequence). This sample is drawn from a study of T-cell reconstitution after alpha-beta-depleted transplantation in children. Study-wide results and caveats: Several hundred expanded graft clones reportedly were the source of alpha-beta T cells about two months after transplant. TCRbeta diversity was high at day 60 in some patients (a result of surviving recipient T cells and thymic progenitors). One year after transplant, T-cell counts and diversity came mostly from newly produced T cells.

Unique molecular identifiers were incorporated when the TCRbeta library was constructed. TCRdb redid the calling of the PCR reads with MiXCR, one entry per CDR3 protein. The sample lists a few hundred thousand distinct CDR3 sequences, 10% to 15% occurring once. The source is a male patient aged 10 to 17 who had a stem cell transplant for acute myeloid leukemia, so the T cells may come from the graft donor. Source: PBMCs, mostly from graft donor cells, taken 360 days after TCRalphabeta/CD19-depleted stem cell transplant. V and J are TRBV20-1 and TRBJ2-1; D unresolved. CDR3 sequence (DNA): TGCAGTGCTAGAGTTATCAATGAGCAGTTCTTC. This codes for CSARVINEQFF.